These 30 T cell receptor beta chains were sequenced from one sample in a study of OX40 agonist ivuxolimab in advanced cancers. Method: immunoSEQ multiplex PCR; TCRdb's copy keeps in-frame clones and lacks some. The sample holds approximately 84,000 clones, 75% to 90% seen once. This specimen consisted of CD4+ or CD8+ T cells sorted from blood, obtained in a trial of the OX40 agonist ivuxolimab. The receptors shown here come from an adult with an advanced solid tumor such as melanoma, head and neck, liver or kidney cancer.

This rearrangement joins TRBV6-6 to TRBJ2-2; 10 bases are a match to TRBD2. Unmatched junction bases numbered 7, after V lost 0 bases and J lost 9 bases. This CDR3 contains 16 residues. Germline V gene lookup returns CDR1 MNHNY and CDR2 SVGAGI (reference sequence). The CDR3 protein is CASSYSAGTSVRELFF. The CDR3 DNA is TGTGCCAGCAGTTACTCGGCCGGGACTAGCGTCCGGGAGCTGTTTTTT.

The CDR3 DNA follows: TGTGCCAGCAGTTACTCAAGCGGGACAGGGGATAGAGGCTACACCTTC. Its protein is CASSYSSGTGDRGYTF. The rearrangement links TRBV6-6 to TRBJ1-2; 10 positions agree with TRBD1. Germline values: CDR1 MNHNY, CDR2 SVGAGI (reference sequence). This CDR3 is 16 amino acids long. V lost 0 bases to trimming and J lost 8 bases; unmatched junction nucleotides: 9.

This clone is a singleton in its sample. The chain couples TRBV6-1 to TRBJ2-2; 8 bases map to TRBD1. This CDR3 region has 14 residues. Germline V gives CDR1 MNHNS, CDR2 SASEGT. V was pared by 10 bases and J by 6 bases, with 10 bases of the junction left unmatched. For the CDR3, the DNA is TGTGCCACCGCCCGGGACAGGTCGTCCGGGGAGCTGTTTTTT. This sequence encodes CATARDRSSGELFF.

The chain has TRBV6-1 and TRBJ2-7, with TRBD2 identical over 12 bases. The CDR3 runs to 15 residues. J gave up 6 bases and V 6 bases, and 9 bases lay outside the gene matches. The germline gives CDR1 MNHNS, CDR2 SASEGT. The CDR3 here is CASSLTSGGGLEQYV. CDR3 nucleotide sequence: TGTGCCAGCAGCTTGACTAGCGGGGGTGGCCTCGAGCAGTACGTC.

J is TRBJ2-7 and V is TRBV18, with TRBD2 matching 8 bases. J gave up 3 bases and V 4 bases, and 14 bases lay outside the gene matches. CDR3 size: 17 residues. Germline CDR1 and CDR2: KGHSH and LQKENI. CDR3 coding DNA: TGTGCCAGCTCACAGGGTTTGGGGACTAGGGGGAACTACGAGCAGTACTTC. It codes for CASSQGLGTRGNYEQYF.

The chain couples TRBV7-9 to TRBJ1-2; TRBD1 matches at 12 bases. After removal of 1 base from V and 2 bases from J, the junction contained 8 bases not matched to a gene. This CDR3 has 18 amino acids. The V gene's germline CDR1 is SEHNR and CDR2 FQNEAQ (reference sequence). The CDR3 coding sequence is TGTGCCAGCAGCTTAGTGGCCGTGGGGACAGGGGGCAACTATGGCTACACCTTC. Amino acids: CASSLVAVGTGGNYGYTF.

J is TRBJ2-3 and V is TRBV6-5; D is unresolved. The V and J ends lost 8 bases and 0 bases respectively, with 12 bases between them. Germline CDR1 and CDR2: MNHEY and SVGAGI. The CDR3 covers 14 residues. The CDR3 loop is CASGKRASTDTQYF. DNA of the CDR3: TGTGCCAGCGGAAAGCGAGCTAGCACAGATACGCAGTATTTT.

This clone has just one count. Here the CDR3 DNA reads TGTGCCAGCAGTTTGAAGGGACAGGGGTCCCTGGCCCAGTACTTC. Translation: CASSLKGQGSLAQYF. The V and J genes are TRBV28 and TRBJ2-5, with TRBD1 matching over 10 bases. The trim removed 3 bases at V and 9 bases at J, leaving 10 bases unmatched. This CDR3 contains 15 residues. Germline values: CDR1 MDHEN, CDR2 SYDVKM.

The chain couples TRBV6-6 to TRBJ2-7; D tentatively fits TRBD1 or TRBD2 (5 bases each). V was trimmed by 6 bases and J by 2 bases, leaving 17 bases between them. The CDR3 is 15 residues long. The germline CDR1 and CDR2 sequences are MNHNY and SVGAGI (reference sequence). The CDR3 nucleotides are TGTGCCAGCAGACCTTTCCGGGACGGAACCTACGAGCAGTACGTC. This encodes CASRPFRDGTYEQYV.

The rearrangement joins TRBV5-6 to TRBJ1-1; D is perhaps TRBD1 (5 bases). The V and J ends lost 4 bases and 6 bases respectively, with 25 bases between them. Germline V gene data show CDR1 as SGHDT and CDR2 as YYEEEE. The CDR3 contains 17 residues. CDR3 in amino acids: CASSRTGKLGLPPEAFF. DNA of the CDR3: TGTGCCAGCAGCCGCACCGGGAAATTGGGACTCCCCCCTGAAGCTTTCTTT.

The chain carries TRBV5-1 and TRBJ1-1; D gene unclear. In germline, CDR1 is SGHRS, CDR2 YFSETQ. The V end lost 7 bases, the J end lost 1 base, and 11 bases lay between the germline ends. This CDR3 contains 13 residues. The CDR3 DNA reads TGCGCCAGCCAGCTGGCACAGAACACTGAAGCTTTCTTT. Residues: CASQLAQNTEAFF. The full variable domain, completed using reference TRBV5-1 and TRBJ1-1, is KAGVTQTPRYLIKTRGQQVTLSCSPISGHRSVSWYQQTPGQGLQFLFEYFSETQRNKGNFPGRFSGRQFSNSRSEMNVSTLELGDSALYLCASQLAQNTEAFFGQGTRLTVV.

J is TRBJ1-5 and V is TRBV4-2; D not certain. CDR1 and CDR2 from the germline V gene are LGHNA and YNFKEQ. V lost 0 bases, J lost 1 base, and 10 bases lay in between. This CDR3 region has 16 residues. CDR3 bases: TGTGCCAGCAGCCAAGATAGAAGGAACAGCAATCAGCCCCAGCATTTT. Encoded protein: CASSQDRRNSNQPQHF.

The V call is TRBV19, the J call TRBJ2-5; 8 bases map to TRBD1. The CDR3 is 14 amino acids. V lost 6 bases and J lost 4; bases outside the gene matches: 7. Germline CDR1 is LNHDA and CDR2 is SQIVND (reference sequence). The CDR3 region is CASRKTGGRETQYF. The CDR3, as DNA: TGTGCCAGTAGGAAAACAGGGGGGAGAGAGACCCAGTACTTC.

This clone appeared a few times. V gene TRBV19 combines with J gene TRBJ1-6; TRBD1 aligns across 8 bases. Germline values: CDR1 LNHDA, CDR2 SQIVND (reference sequence). V gave up 4 bases and J gave up 8 bases; unmatched junction bases: 7. This CDR3 spans 15 amino acids. As DNA, the CDR3 is TGTGCCAGTAGTACCGGACAGGGAGGTTATTCACCCCTCCACTTT. This sequence encodes CASSTGQGGYSPLHF.

In DNA, the CDR3 is TGTGCCTGGACTAGGACAGGCACATATCCCTACGAGCAGTACTTC. This encodes CAWTRTGTYPYEQYF. The chain recombines TRBV30 with TRBJ2-7; 7 nucleotides match TRBD1. The CDR3 extends over 15 amino acids. Trimming cost V 4 bases and J 2 bases; bases outside gene matches: 11. Germline CDR1 reads GTSNPN; CDR2 reads SVGIG (reference sequence).

The chain combines TRBV6-5 with TRBJ2-3; D unresolved. Per the germline V gene, CDR1 is MNHEY and CDR2 is SVGAGI. This CDR3 has 14 residues. Trimming pared 3 bases from V and 4 bases from J, leaving 11 bases between. The CDR3 nucleotides read TGTGCCAGCAGTTATTCCCTGGCAGCAGATACGCAGTATTTT. Protein sequence: CASSYSLAADTQYF.

V gene TRBV5-4 combines with J gene TRBJ2-1; 13 bases are shared with TRBD2. The CDR3 totals 17 residues. V was pared by 0 bases and J by 6 bases, with 6 bases of the junction left unmatched. Per germline, CDR1 SGHNT and CDR2 YYREEE (reference sequence). The CDR3 protein is CASSLGLAGGQGNEQFF. The CDR3 DNA reads TGTGCCAGCAGCTTGGGACTAGCGGGGGGTCAGGGCAATGAGCAGTTCTTC.

The genes are TRBV27 and TRBJ2-1, with D perhaps matching TRBD1 or TRBD2 (6 bases each). Germline CDR1 reads MNHEY; CDR2 reads SMNVEV (reference sequence). The germline V and J ends were trimmed by 5 bases and 5 bases, with 19 bases remaining between them. There are 16 residues in the CDR3. Written as DNA, the CDR3 is TGTGCCAGCAGTCCTTACATGGGGGCGGGGCACAATGAGCAGTTCTTC. The encoded protein is CASSPYMGAGHNEQFF.

V is TRBV6-5 and J is TRBJ1-2; a possible D gene is TRBD1 (6 bases). The CDR3 is 13 amino acids. Germline CDR1 reads MNHEY; CDR2 reads SVGAGI. Deletions cut 8 bases from V and 8 bases from J, with 18 bases between. The CDR3 bases are TGTGCCAGCTCAAAGGACAGCTTGGGGGGCTACACCTTC. Translated: CASSKDSLGGYTF.

The V and J genes are TRBV7-8 and TRBJ1-5, with TRBD1 as a possible D gene (5 bases). The CDR3 sequence is 14 residues long. V was shortened by 3 bases and J by 10 bases, with 16 bases between the two germline ends. Germline lookup yields CDR1 SGHVS and CDR2 FQNEAQ. Here the CDR3 DNA reads TGTGCCAGCAGCTTCGACCGAGGGGCAGGACCCCAGCATTTT. Encoded protein: CASSFDRGAGPQHF.

The chain joins TRBV5-1 to TRBJ1-2, with 9 positions matching TRBD1. CDR1 is SGHRS and CDR2 is YFSETQ in the germline V gene. The CDR3 runs to 15 residues. The trim removed 4 bases at V and 7 bases at J, leaving 11 bases unmatched. CDR3 protein: CASSAKQGAISGYTF. The CDR3 DNA follows: TGCGCCAGCAGCGCGAAACAGGGGGCGATTTCTGGCTACACCTTC.

V and J are TRBV12-2 and TRBJ1-1. TRBV12-2 is labeled a pseudogene. This CDR3 contains 16 residues. The DNA for the CDR3 is TGTGCAAGTCGCCGGGGCAAGTGGGCGGTGAACACTGAAGCTTTCTTT. Translation: CASRRGKWAVNTEAFF.

The V call is TRBV5-4, the J call TRBJ1-6; 8 bases line up with TRBD1. The CDR3 contains 14 residues. The V gene's germline CDR1 is SGHNT and CDR2 YYREEE (reference sequence). V lost 5 bases and J lost 9; bases outside the gene matches: 7. This chain's CDR3 is CASRTGTGSSPLHF. CDR3 DNA sequence: TGTGCCAGCAGGACCGGGACAGGTAGTTCACCCCTCCACTTT.

This clone was found a few times. The gene calls are TRBV5-8 and TRBJ2-6; unclear D gene. Germline V CDR1 and CDR2: SGHTS, YDEGEE. V lost 4 bases to trimming and J lost 0 bases, with 14 bases between them. The length of the CDR3 is 17 residues. The CDR3 bases are TGTGCCAGCAGCCAACTGGACGGTGACTCTGGGGCCAACGTCCTGACTTTC. This codes for CASSQLDGDSGANVLTF.

V usage is TRBV30 and J usage is TRBJ2-5, with 7 bases lining up with TRBD1. The CDR3 consists of 12 residues. Germline CDR1 and CDR2: GTSNPN and SVGIG (reference sequence). Germline trimming cut 2 bases from V and 5 bases from J; bases unmatched to any gene: 2. This CDR3 reads CAWSSQGETQYF. In DNA, the CDR3 is TGTGCCTGGAGTTCACAGGGGGAGACCCAGTACTTC. The full variable domain, rest sourced from reference TRBV30 and TRBJ2-5, is SQTIHQWPATLVQPVGSPLSLECTVEGTSNPNLYWYRQAAGRGLQLLFYSVGIGQISSEVPQNLSASRPQDRQFILSSKKLLLSDSGFYLCAWSSQGETQYFGPGTRLLVL.

This chain connects TRBV12-5 to TRBJ1-5; 10 bases fit TRBD1. Germline CDR1 reads LGHNT; CDR2 reads FRNRAP. V trimming: 0 bases; J trimming: 6 bases; junction bases outside the gene matches: 5. The CDR3 length is 16 residues. The CDR3 protein is CASGLVHGTGVQPQHF. The CDR3 coding sequence is TGTGCTAGTGGTTTGGTCCACGGGACAGGGGTTCAGCCCCAGCATTTT.

The DNA for the CDR3 is TGTGCCAGCAGTTCGCCCCCGGGATGGGGAACTAATGAAAAACTGTTTTTT. This encodes CASSSPPGWGTNEKLFF. V usage is TRBV28 and J usage is TRBJ1-4; D ambiguous. The germline V gene has CDR1 MDHEN and CDR2 SYDVKM. Trimming shortened V by 4 bases and J by 1 base, and 16 bases separated the two germline ends. This CDR3 is built from 17 residues.

This rearrangement joins TRBV7-3 to TRBJ2-3; no clear D gene. In germline, CDR1 is SGHTA, CDR2 FQGTGA. This CDR3 is 14 amino acids long. V lost 4 bases, J lost 2 bases, and 10 bases lay in between. CDR3 in DNA: TGTGCCAGCAGCTCCAGGCCTTACACAGATACGCAGTATTTT. The encoded protein is CASSSRPYTDTQYF. The entire variable domain, with the rest obtained from reference TRBV7-3 and TRBJ2-3, is as follows: GAGVSQTPSNKVTEKGKYVELRCDPISGHTALYWYRQSLGQGPEFLIYFQGTGAADDSGLPNDRFFAVRPEGSVSTLKIQRTERGDSAVYLCASSSRPYTDTQYFGPGTRLTVL.

The chain links TRBV5-4 to TRBJ1-1; the D is unclear. Trimming pared 0 bases from V and 1 base from J, leaving 7 bases between. In germline, CDR1 is SGHNT, CDR2 YYREEE (reference sequence). The CDR3 contains 14 residues. CDR3 DNA sequence: TGTGCCAGCAGCTTGGGGGCGGGGAACACTGAAGCTTTCTTT. Protein: CASSLGAGNTEAFF. Full variable domain (missing parts from reference TRBV5-4 and TRBJ1-1): ETGVTQSPTHLIKTRGQQVTLRCSSQSGHNTVSWYQQALGQGPQFIFQYYREEENGRGNFPPRFSGLQFPNYSSELNVNALELDDSALYLCASSLGAGNTEAFFGQGTRLTVV.

As DNA, the CDR3 is TGTGCCAGCAGCTTTGGGGAGAACACTGAAGCTTTCTTT. Residues: CASSFGENTEAFF. The chain links TRBV7-9 to TRBJ1-1; D remains ambiguous. Germline values: CDR1 SEHNR, CDR2 FQNEAQ (reference sequence). The CDR3 runs to 13 residues. V lost 3 bases and J lost 1, with 6 bases in between.